Listed below are T cell receptor beta chains from one sample, sequenced in a study of shared clonotypes between healthy human individuals. The repertoire was sequenced with immunoSEQ multiplex PCR; TCRdb's copy has only in-frame clones and lacks some. The table has 1.5 million to 2.5 million clones, about 95% seen once. The specimen was naive CD8+ T cells sorted from blood. These receptors were collected from a man aged 18 to 30 in good health. CDR3s include the opening cysteine and the closing phenylalanine or tryptophan. A D gene is named only where the DNA matches it firmly. For some rows the clone size is stated as once, few or many, or as a class when expanded; others skip it.

j_call: TRBJ1-1
v_call: TRBV10-2
clone_size: once
d_call: NA
cdr3_aa: CASTLQGQRTEAFF
cdr3_nt: TGCGCCAGCACCCTACAAGGACAGAGGACTGAAGCTTTCTTT

j_call: TRBJ2-3
v_call: TRBV27
clone_size: once
d_call: NA
cdr3_aa: CASSGVTDTQYF
cdr3_nt: TGTGCCAGCAGTGGGGTCACAGATACGCAGTATTTT

j_call: TRBJ1-1
v_call: TRBV27
clone_size: few
d_call: NA
cdr3_aa: CASSLGQNTEAFF
cdr3_nt: TGTGCCAGCAGTTTAGGGCAGAACACTGAAGCTTTCTTT

j_call: TRBJ2-7
v_call: TRBV19
clone_size: NA
d_call: NA
cdr3_aa: CASSITGLHEQYF
cdr3_nt: TGTGCCAGTAGTATTACAGGGCTCCACGAGCAGTACTTC

j_call: TRBJ2-1
v_call: TRBV15
clone_size: NA
d_call: NA
cdr3_aa: CATSRAAGAHNEQFF
cdr3_nt: TGTGCCACCAGCAGAGCTGCGGGCGCCCACAATGAGCAGTTCTTC

j_call: TRBJ2-1
v_call: TRBV29-1
clone_size: NA
d_call: NA
cdr3_aa: CSVWALSGGRNEQFF
cdr3_nt: TGCAGCGTTTGGGCGCTAAGCGGAGGAAGGAATGAGCAGTTCTTC

j_call: TRBJ2-2
v_call: TRBV10-3
clone_size: NA
d_call: TRBD1
cdr3_aa: CAIRGDRDTGELFF
cdr3_nt: TGTGCCATCAGGGGGGACAGGGACACCGGGGAGCTGTTTTTT

j_call: TRBJ1-2
v_call: TRBV28
clone_size: NA
d_call: NA
cdr3_aa: CASSLGIFYGYTF
cdr3_nt: TGTGCCAGCAGTTTAGGAATTTTTTATGGCTACACCTTC

j_call: TRBJ2-3
v_call: TRBV6-5
clone_size: once
d_call: TRBD2
cdr3_aa: CASSLLAGGPTDTQYF
cdr3_nt: TGTGCCAGCAGTTTGCTAGCGGGAGGGCCAACAGATACGCAGTATTTT

j_call: TRBJ2-7
v_call: TRBV5-4
clone_size: NA
d_call: NA
cdr3_aa: CASSSNPTYEQYF
cdr3_nt: TGTGCCAGCAGTTCCAACCCGACCTACGAGCAGTACTTC

j_call: TRBJ2-7
v_call: TRBV5-6
clone_size: NA
d_call: TRBD2
cdr3_aa: CASSLVGGGPYEQYF
cdr3_nt: TGTGCCAGCAGCTTGGTCGGCGGGGGGCCCTACGAGCAGTACTTC

j_call: TRBJ2-7
v_call: TRBV29-1
clone_size: NA
d_call: NA
cdr3_aa: CSAMSALSYEQYF
cdr3_nt: TGCAGCGCCATGTCCGCACTCTCCTACGAGCAGTACTTC

j_call: TRBJ1-2
v_call: TRBV4-2
clone_size: NA
d_call: NA
cdr3_aa: CASSPLESYGYTF
cdr3_nt: TGTGCCAGCAGTCCCTTGGAAAGCTATGGCTACACCTTC

j_call: TRBJ2-5
v_call: TRBV5-6
clone_size: NA
d_call: TRBD2
cdr3_aa: CASSTGLAGETQYF
cdr3_nt: TGTGCCAGCAGCACCGGACTAGCGGGGGAGACCCAGTACTTC

j_call: TRBJ2-1
v_call: TRBV7-8
clone_size: NA
d_call: NA
cdr3_aa: CASSPSTNHNEQFF
cdr3_nt: TGTGCCAGCAGCCCCTCGACTAACCACAATGAGCAGTTCTTC

j_call: TRBJ2-7
v_call: TRBV27
clone_size: NA
d_call: TRBD2
cdr3_aa: CASSSPPGEGVYEQYF
cdr3_nt: TGTGCCAGCAGTTCTCCTCCCGGGGAGGGAGTCTACGAGCAGTACTTC

j_call: TRBJ2-1
v_call: TRBV7-6
clone_size: NA
d_call: TRBD2
cdr3_aa: CASSLAGPSGGNEQFF
cdr3_nt: TGTGCCAGCAGCTTAGCGGGCCCTAGCGGGGGAAATGAGCAGTTCTTC

j_call: TRBJ2-7
v_call: TRBV4-1
clone_size: NA
d_call: NA
cdr3_aa: CASSQESGSSYEQYF
cdr3_nt: TGCGCCAGCAGCCAAGAAAGTGGCAGCTCCTACGAGCAGTACTTC

j_call: TRBJ2-7
v_call: TRBV7-9
clone_size: NA
d_call: TRBD1
cdr3_aa: CASSPRTGGSYEQYF
cdr3_nt: TGTGCCAGCAGCCCACGGACAGGGGGGTCCTACGAGCAGTACTTC

j_call: TRBJ2-7
v_call: TRBV10-3
clone_size: once
d_call: TRBD2
cdr3_aa: CAISGGGRAYEQYF
cdr3_nt: TGTGCCATCAGTGGTGGGGGGAGGGCCTACGAGCAGTACTTC

j_call: TRBJ2-7
v_call: TRBV13
clone_size: NA
d_call: TRBD1
cdr3_aa: CASSNSTGLGDYEQYF
cdr3_nt: TGTGCCAGCAGCAACTCGACAGGGCTAGGGGACTACGAGCAGTACTTC

j_call: TRBJ2-5
v_call: TRBV4-3
clone_size: NA
d_call: NA
cdr3_aa: CASSPEGETQYF
cdr3_nt: TGCGCCAGCAGCCCAGAGGGAGAGACCCAGTACTTC

j_call: TRBJ1-5
v_call: TRBV6-1
clone_size: NA
d_call: TRBD1
cdr3_aa: CASSRQGDGNQPQHF
cdr3_nt: TGTGCCAGCAGTCGACAGGGGGACGGCAATCAGCCCCAGCATTTT

j_call: TRBJ2-3
v_call: TRBV2
clone_size: NA
d_call: TRBD2
cdr3_aa: CARAGAFNTDTQYF
cdr3_nt: TGTGCCAGAGCGGGGGCCTTTAACACAGATACGCAGTATTTT

j_call: TRBJ2-7
v_call: TRBV18
clone_size: NA
d_call: NA
cdr3_aa: CASSPPLTPGEQYF
cdr3_nt: TGTGCCAGCTCACCACCGCTGACGCCGGGCGAGCAGTACTTC

j_call: TRBJ2-1
v_call: TRBV11-2
clone_size: NA
d_call: NA
cdr3_aa: CASSFVYNEQFF
cdr3_nt: TGTGCCAGCAGCTTTGTCTACAATGAGCAGTTCTTC

j_call: TRBJ2-3
v_call: TRBV4-3
clone_size: NA
d_call: TRBD1
cdr3_aa: CASSQDIPGGEGDTQYF
cdr3_nt: TGCGCCAGCAGCCAAGATATACCAGGGGGCGAAGGTGATACGCAGTATTTT

j_call: TRBJ1-1
v_call: TRBV10-1
clone_size: few
d_call: TRBD1
cdr3_aa: CASSARGMNTEAFF
cdr3_nt: TGCGCCAGCAGCGCCAGGGGGATGAACACTGAAGCTTTCTTT

j_call: TRBJ1-2
v_call: TRBV5-4
clone_size: NA
d_call: NA
cdr3_aa: CASSLKGTAGYGYTF
cdr3_nt: TGTGCCAGCAGCTTGAAGGGTACGGCAGGATATGGCTACACCTTC

j_call: TRBJ2-3
v_call: TRBV9
clone_size: NA
d_call: NA
cdr3_aa: CASSVAGLSTDTQYF
cdr3_nt: TGTGCCAGCAGCGTAGCGGGGCTTAGCACAGATACGCAGTATTTT

j_call: TRBJ1-1
v_call: TRBV20-1
clone_size: NA
d_call: NA
cdr3_aa: CSARLYTEAFF
cdr3_nt: TGCAGTGCTAGACTGTACACTGAAGCTTTCTTT

j_call: TRBJ2-7
v_call: TRBV30
clone_size: NA
d_call: TRBD2
cdr3_aa: CAWSYKAGEQYF
cdr3_nt: TGTGCCTGGAGCTATAAAGCGGGGGAGCAGTACTTC

j_call: TRBJ2-2
v_call: TRBV28
clone_size: NA
d_call: TRBD2
cdr3_aa: CASSQSGGDTGELFF
cdr3_nt: TGTGCCAGCAGCCAGAGCGGGGGGGACACCGGGGAGCTGTTTTTT

j_call: TRBJ1-5
v_call: TRBV5-5
clone_size: NA
d_call: NA
cdr3_aa: CASSLDGTNQPQHF
cdr3_nt: TGTGCCAGCAGCTTGGACGGGACAAATCAGCCCCAGCATTTT

j_call: TRBJ2-2
v_call: TRBV27
clone_size: NA
d_call: TRBD1
cdr3_aa: CASSQQGAWTGELFF
cdr3_nt: TGTGCCAGCAGTCAACAGGGGGCATGGACCGGGGAGCTGTTTTTT

j_call: TRBJ2-2
v_call: TRBV2
clone_size: NA
d_call: NA
cdr3_aa: CASSEPGAGELFF
cdr3_nt: TGTGCCAGCAGTGAGCCCGGGGCCGGGGAGCTGTTTTTT

j_call: TRBJ2-7
v_call: TRBV6-5
clone_size: NA
d_call: NA
cdr3_aa: CASSLRQTSEQYF
cdr3_nt: TGTGCCAGCAGTTTAAGACAGACTAGTGAGCAGTACTTC

j_call: TRBJ2-1
v_call: TRBV6-1
clone_size: NA
d_call: NA
cdr3_aa: CASSESFLGGRAYNEQFF
cdr3_nt: TGTGCCAGCAGTGAATCATTCCTTGGGGGGCGGGCCTACAATGAGCAGTTCTTC

j_call: TRBJ2-7
v_call: TRBV6-1
clone_size: NA
d_call: TRBD1
cdr3_aa: CASTKFDREGEQYF
cdr3_nt: TGTGCCAGCACCAAATTTGACAGGGAAGGGGAGCAGTACTTC

j_call: TRBJ2-7
v_call: TRBV7-2
clone_size: NA
d_call: TRBD2
cdr3_aa: CASSSPGLVAYEQYF
cdr3_nt: TGTGCCAGCAGCTCTCCAGGACTAGTCGCCTACGAGCAGTACTTC

j_call: TRBJ1-1
v_call: TRBV30
clone_size: NA
d_call: TRBD1
cdr3_aa: CAWDRASEAFF
cdr3_nt: TGTGCCTGGGACAGGGCGAGTGAAGCTTTCTTT

j_call: TRBJ1-2
v_call: TRBV2
clone_size: few
d_call: NA
cdr3_aa: CASSENPGGYGYTF
cdr3_nt: TGTGCCAGCAGTGAAAATCCGGGCGGCTATGGCTACACCTTC

j_call: TRBJ1-5
v_call: TRBV19
clone_size: NA
d_call: NA
cdr3_aa: CASSDKTARPQHF
cdr3_nt: TGTGCCAGTAGTGACAAGACAGCTCGGCCCCAGCATTTT

j_call: TRBJ2-3
v_call: TRBV6-5
clone_size: NA
d_call: NA
cdr3_aa: CASSYSRGTTDTQYF
cdr3_nt: TGTGCCAGCAGTTACTCTCGGGGAACCACAGATACGCAGTATTTT

j_call: TRBJ2-7
v_call: TRBV11-2
clone_size: NA
d_call: NA
cdr3_aa: CASSPRGLEQYF
cdr3_nt: TGTGCCAGCAGCCCCCGGGGTCTCGAGCAGTACTTC

j_call: TRBJ2-7
v_call: TRBV6-5
clone_size: NA
d_call: NA
cdr3_aa: CASSPSGGHEQYF
cdr3_nt: TGTGCCAGCAGCCCCTCCGGGGGTCACGAGCAGTACTTC

j_call: TRBJ2-1
v_call: TRBV4-1
clone_size: NA
d_call: NA
cdr3_aa: CASSQDKGAWLSKFF
cdr3_nt: TGCGCCAGCAGCCAAGATAAAGGGGCTTGGTTATCAAAGTTCTTC

j_call: TRBJ2-7
v_call: TRBV11-2
clone_size: once
d_call: TRBD2
cdr3_aa: CASSRGTSGPYF
cdr3_nt: TGTGCCAGCAGCAGAGGGACTAGCGGACCGTACTTC

j_call: TRBJ2-7
v_call: TRBV27
clone_size: NA
d_call: NA
cdr3_aa: CASSMIPGQSLYEQYF
cdr3_nt: TGTGCCAGCAGCATGATTCCGGGGCAGTCCCTCTACGAGCAGTACTTC

j_call: TRBJ2-1
v_call: TRBV14
clone_size: NA
d_call: NA
cdr3_aa: CASSLVLYNEQFF
cdr3_nt: TGTGCCAGCAGCCTTGTCCTTTACAATGAGCAGTTCTTC

j_call: TRBJ2-1
v_call: TRBV13
clone_size: once
d_call: TRBD2
cdr3_aa: CASSREASYNEQFF
cdr3_nt: TGTGCCAGCAGTCGGGAGGCCTCCTACAATGAGCAGTTCTTC

j_call: TRBJ2-6
v_call: TRBV6-1
clone_size: NA
d_call: NA
cdr3_aa: CASSEVGIPSGANVLTF
cdr3_nt: TGTGCCAGCAGTGAAGTGGGGATCCCATCTGGGGCCAACGTCCTGACTTTC

j_call: TRBJ1-6
v_call: TRBV13
clone_size: NA
d_call: TRBD1
cdr3_aa: CASSLVGTGYSPLHF
cdr3_nt: TGTGCCAGCAGCTTAGTCGGGACAGGGTATTCACCCCTCCACTTT

j_call: TRBJ2-1
v_call: TRBV2
clone_size: NA
d_call: NA
cdr3_aa: CASSESAALVGPYNEQFF
cdr3_nt: TGTGCCAGCAGTGAATCCGCGGCGCTAGTTGGTCCCTACAATGAGCAGTTCTTC

j_call: TRBJ2-2
v_call: TRBV27
clone_size: NA
d_call: NA
cdr3_aa: CASSLSYTGELFF
cdr3_nt: TGTGCCAGCAGTTTATCTTACACCGGGGAGCTGTTTTTT

j_call: TRBJ2-7
v_call: TRBV2
clone_size: once
d_call: TRBD2
cdr3_aa: CASSYGTSDEQYF
cdr3_nt: TGTGCCAGCAGTTACGGGACTAGCGACGAGCAGTACTTC